This TCR beta chain was observed in a study of T-cell memory formation after mild COVID-19. The overall study: Clustering of TCRs was largely donor specific.

TCRdb reprocessed the 5' RACE reads with MiXCR, giving one entry per CDR3 protein. The sample records roughly 400,000 distinct CDR3 sequences, around 24% being singletons. Trimming stripped 4 bases from V and 5 bases from J, with 15 bases between. Germline assignment: CDR1 SGHRS and CDR2 YFSETQ. The CDR3 extends over 14 amino acids. Findings of the study overall: A second wave expanding day 15 to 37 was CD4+-biased; contracting clones were balanced. Some clones that responded were present in memory (sampled pre-infection), which suggests cross-reactive memory joined. Clones which contracted sat mainly in CM and EM if CD4+, and in EMRA if CD8+.

This clonotype has just a few counts. Antigen specificity is unknown. The specimen sequenced was PBMCs or a T cell subset sorted from them (not recorded which). The sequence came from an adult woman who had mild COVID-19 (a few samples of this study predate the infection). Cell type and time point are not known. V usage is TRBV5-1 and J usage is TRBJ1-1; no clear D. CDR3 in amino acids: CASSPRAQATEAFF. CDR3 nucleotide sequence: TGCGCCAGCAGCCCTCGTGCCCAGGCAACTGAAGCTTTCTTT.